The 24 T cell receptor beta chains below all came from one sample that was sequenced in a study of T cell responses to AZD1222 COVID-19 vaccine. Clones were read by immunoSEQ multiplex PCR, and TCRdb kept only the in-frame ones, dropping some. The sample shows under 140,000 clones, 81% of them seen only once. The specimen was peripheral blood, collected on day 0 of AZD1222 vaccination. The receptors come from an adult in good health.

DNA of the CDR3: TGCGCCAGCACCCGACTTGACTCTCGGGATGAGCAGTTCTTC. Translating it yields CASTRLDSRDEQFF. This rearrangement joins TRBV5-1 to TRBJ2-1; no reliable D call. With 6 bases removed from V and 8 bases from J, the gap between germline ends came to 18 bases. CDR1 and CDR2 from the germline V gene are SGHRS and YFSETQ. The CDR3 is made up of 14 amino acids. Based on the CDR3 plus reference TRBV5-1 and TRBJ2-1, the full variable domain is KAGVTQTPRYLIKTRGQQVTLSCSPISGHRSVSWYQQTPGQGLQFLFEYFSETQRNKGNFPGRFSGRQFSNSRSEMNVSTLELGDSALYLCASTRLDSRDEQFFGPGTRLTVL.

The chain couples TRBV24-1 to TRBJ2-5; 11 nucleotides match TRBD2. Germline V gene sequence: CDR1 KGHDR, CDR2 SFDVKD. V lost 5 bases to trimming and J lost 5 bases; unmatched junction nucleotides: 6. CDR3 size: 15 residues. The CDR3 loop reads CATSVASGGRETQYF. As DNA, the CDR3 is TGTGCCACCAGTGTAGCTAGCGGGGGGCGGGAGACCCAGTACTTC.

The CDR3 region is CASSLRGSSGANVLTF. In DNA form, the CDR3 reads TGTGCCAGCAGCTTAAGAGGCAGCTCTGGGGCCAACGTCCTGACTTTC. The chain combines TRBV7-2 with TRBJ2-6; the D is unclear. This CDR3 has 16 residues. Germline V CDR1 and CDR2: SGHTA, FQGNSA. V lost 2 bases to trimming and J lost 0 bases, with 8 bases between them.

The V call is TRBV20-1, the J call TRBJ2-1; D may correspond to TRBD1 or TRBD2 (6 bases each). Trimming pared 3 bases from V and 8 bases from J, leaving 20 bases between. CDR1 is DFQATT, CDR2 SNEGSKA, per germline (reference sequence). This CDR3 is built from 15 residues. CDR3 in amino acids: CSASPARGGWDEQFF. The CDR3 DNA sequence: TGCAGTGCTAGTCCCGCCAGGGGAGGTTGGGATGAGCAGTTCTTC.

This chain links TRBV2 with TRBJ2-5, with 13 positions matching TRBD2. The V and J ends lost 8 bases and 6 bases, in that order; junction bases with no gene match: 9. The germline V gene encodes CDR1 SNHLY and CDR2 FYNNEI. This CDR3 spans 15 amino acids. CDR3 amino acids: CASGDWGLAGKTQYF. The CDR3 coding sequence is TGTGCCAGCGGGGATTGGGGACTAGCGGGGAAGACCCAGTACTTC.

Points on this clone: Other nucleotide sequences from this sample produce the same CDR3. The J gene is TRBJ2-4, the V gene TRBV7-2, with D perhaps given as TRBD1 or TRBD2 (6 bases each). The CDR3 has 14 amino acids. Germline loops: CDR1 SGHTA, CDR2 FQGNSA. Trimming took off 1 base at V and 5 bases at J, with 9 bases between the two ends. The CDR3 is CASSLGGGQNIQYF. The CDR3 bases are TGTGCCAGCAGCTTAGGAGGGGGGCAAAACATTCAGTACTTC.

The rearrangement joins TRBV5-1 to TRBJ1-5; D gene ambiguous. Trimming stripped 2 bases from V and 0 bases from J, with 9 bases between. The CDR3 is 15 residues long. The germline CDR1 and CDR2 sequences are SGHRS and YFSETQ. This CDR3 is CASSFSGYSNQPQHF. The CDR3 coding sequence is TGCGCCAGCAGCTTTTCGGGTTATAGCAATCAGCCCCAGCATTTT.

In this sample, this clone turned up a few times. The CDR3 here is CASSVEGTSGTYEQYF. CDR3 coding DNA: TGTGCCAGCAGCGTAGAGGGGACTAGCGGAACTTACGAGCAGTACTTC. The chain is built from TRBV9 and TRBJ2-7; 11 bases are a match to TRBD2. The CDR3 consists of 16 residues. Germline trimming cut 0 bases from V and 4 bases from J; bases unmatched to any gene: 6. Germline CDR1 and CDR2: SGDLS and YYNGEE.

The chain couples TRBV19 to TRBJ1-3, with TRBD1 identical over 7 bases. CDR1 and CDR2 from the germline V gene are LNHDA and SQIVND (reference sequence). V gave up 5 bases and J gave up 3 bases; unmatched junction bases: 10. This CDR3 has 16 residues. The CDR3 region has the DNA TGTGCCAGTAGTCCCCAACAGGGGTTTTTTGGAAACACCATATATTTT. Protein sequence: CASSPQQGFFGNTIYF.

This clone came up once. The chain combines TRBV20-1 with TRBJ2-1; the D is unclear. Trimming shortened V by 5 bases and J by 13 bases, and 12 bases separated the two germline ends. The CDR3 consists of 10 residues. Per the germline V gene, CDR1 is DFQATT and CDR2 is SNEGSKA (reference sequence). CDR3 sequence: CSADGLKQFF. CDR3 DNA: TGCAGTGCTGACGGGCTTAAACAGTTCTTC.

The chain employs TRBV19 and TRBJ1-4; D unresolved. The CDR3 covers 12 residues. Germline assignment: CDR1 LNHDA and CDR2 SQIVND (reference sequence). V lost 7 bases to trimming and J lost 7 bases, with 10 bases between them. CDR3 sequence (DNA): TGTGCCAGTAACCGACTAGGTGAAAAACTGTTTTTT. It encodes CASNRLGEKLFF. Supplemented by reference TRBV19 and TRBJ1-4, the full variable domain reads DGGITQSPKYLFRKEGQNVTLSCEQNLNHDAMYWYRQDPGQGLRLIYYSQIVNDFQKGDIAEGYSVSREKKESFPLTVTSAQKNPTAFYLCASNRLGEKLFFGSGTQLSVL.

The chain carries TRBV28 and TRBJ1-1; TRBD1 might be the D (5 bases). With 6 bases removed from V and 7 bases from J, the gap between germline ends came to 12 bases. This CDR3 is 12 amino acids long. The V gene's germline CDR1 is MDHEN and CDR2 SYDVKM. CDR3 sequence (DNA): TGTGCCAGCAGCCGGGACGTAGTTGAAGCTTTCTTT. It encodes CASSRDVVEAFF.

CDR3 in amino acids: CASSLASAGQFEQYF. DNA for the CDR3: TGTGCCAGCAGCTTAGCCTCGGCGGGACAGTTCGAGCAGTACTTC. The V call is TRBV7-2, the J call TRBJ2-7, with D perhaps matching TRBD1 (7 bases). From germline, CDR1 is SGHTA and CDR2 FQGNSA. The CDR3 covers 15 residues. Trimming cost V 0 bases and J 6 bases, with 15 bases left between them.

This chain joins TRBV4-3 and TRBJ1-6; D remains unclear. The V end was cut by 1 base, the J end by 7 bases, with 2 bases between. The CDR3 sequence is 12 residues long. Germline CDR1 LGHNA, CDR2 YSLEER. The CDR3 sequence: CASSQANSPLHF. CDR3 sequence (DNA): TGCGCCAGCAGCCAAGCGAATTCACCCCTCCACTTT.

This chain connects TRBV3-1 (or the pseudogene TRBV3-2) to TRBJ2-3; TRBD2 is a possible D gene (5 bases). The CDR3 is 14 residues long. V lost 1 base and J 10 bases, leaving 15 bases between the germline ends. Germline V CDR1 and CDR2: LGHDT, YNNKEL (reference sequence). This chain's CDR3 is CASSQGKRVPAQYF. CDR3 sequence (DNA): TGTGCCAGCAGCCAAGGGAAGAGGGTCCCGGCGCAGTATTTT.

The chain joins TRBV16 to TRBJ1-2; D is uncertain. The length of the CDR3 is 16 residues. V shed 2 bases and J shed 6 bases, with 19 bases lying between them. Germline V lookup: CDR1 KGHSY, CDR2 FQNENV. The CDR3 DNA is TGTGCCAGCAGCCAAGGCCCGAACAGCCGCTCCGATGGCTACACCTTC. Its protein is CASSQGPNSRSDGYTF.

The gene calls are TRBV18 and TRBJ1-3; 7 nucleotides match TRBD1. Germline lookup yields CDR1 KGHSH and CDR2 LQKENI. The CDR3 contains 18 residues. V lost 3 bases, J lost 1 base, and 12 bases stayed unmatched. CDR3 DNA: TGTGCCAGCTCACCCAGAGAGGGGGCGGCTATTTCTGGAAACACCATATATTTT. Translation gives CASSPREGAAISGNTIYF.

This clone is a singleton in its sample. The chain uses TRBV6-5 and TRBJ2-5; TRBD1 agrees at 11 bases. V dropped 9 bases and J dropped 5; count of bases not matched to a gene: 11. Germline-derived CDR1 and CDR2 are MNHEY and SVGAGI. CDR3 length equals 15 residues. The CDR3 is CASGQPGQGGETQYF. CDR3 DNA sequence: TGTGCCAGTGGGCAACCGGGACAGGGGGGCGAGACCCAGTACTTC.

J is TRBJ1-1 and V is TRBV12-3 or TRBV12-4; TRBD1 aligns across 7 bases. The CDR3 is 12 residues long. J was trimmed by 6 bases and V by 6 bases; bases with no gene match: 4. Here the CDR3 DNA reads TGTGCCAGCAGCAAGGGGGCGGCTGAAGCTTTCTTT. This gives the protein CASSKGAAEAFF.

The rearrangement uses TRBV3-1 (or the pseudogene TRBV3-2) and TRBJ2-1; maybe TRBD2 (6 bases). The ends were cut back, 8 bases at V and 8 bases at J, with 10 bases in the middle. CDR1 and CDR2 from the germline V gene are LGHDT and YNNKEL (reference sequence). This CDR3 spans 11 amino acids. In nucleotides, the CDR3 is TGTGCCAGCGGGGGGTGTCATGAGCAGTTCTTC. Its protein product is CASGGCHEQFF.

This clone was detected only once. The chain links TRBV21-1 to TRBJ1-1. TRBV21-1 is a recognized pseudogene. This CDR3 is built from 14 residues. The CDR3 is CASSKALRNTEAFF. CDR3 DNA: TGTGCCAGCAGCAAAGCGCTACGGAACACTGAAGCTTTCTTT.

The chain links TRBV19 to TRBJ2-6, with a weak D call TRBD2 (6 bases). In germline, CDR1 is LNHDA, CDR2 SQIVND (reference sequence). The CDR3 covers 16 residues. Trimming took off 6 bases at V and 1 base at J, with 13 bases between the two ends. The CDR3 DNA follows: TGTGCCAGTAGACCCGGGGAGGCTTCTGGGGCCAACGTCCTGACTTTC. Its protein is CASRPGEASGANVLTF.

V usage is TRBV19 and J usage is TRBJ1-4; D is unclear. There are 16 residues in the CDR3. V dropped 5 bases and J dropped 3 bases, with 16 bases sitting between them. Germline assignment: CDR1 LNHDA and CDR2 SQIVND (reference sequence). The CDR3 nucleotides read TGTGCCAGTAGTGAGCGGGCAGGACCGGCTAATGAAAAACTGTTTTTT. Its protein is CASSERAGPANEKLFF.

Written as DNA, the CDR3 is TGTGCCAGCAGTTTCCCGGGACGGACTAACTATGGCTACACCTTC. Translated, it gives CASSFPGRTNYGYTF. J is TRBJ1-2 and V is TRBV27; weak D call: TRBD1 (5 bases). Germline V CDR1 and CDR2: MNHEY, SMNVEV (reference sequence). The CDR3 is made up of 15 amino acids. Trimming stripped 3 bases from V and 0 bases from J, with 11 bases between.